The 8 T cell receptor beta chains below come from one sample, sequenced in a study of cytomegalovirus exposure and HLA in healthy donors. The PCR made use of 60 Vbeta and 13 Jbeta primers. Sequencing was performed with immunoSEQ multiplex PCR; in TCRdb, only in-frame clones are kept and a portion is missing. The sample contains under 150,000 clones, around 75% of which appear only once. The sequenced sample consisted of PBMCs. These receptors came from a woman aged 40 to 55 in good health and CMV-seronegative.

CDR3 coding DNA: TGTGCCACCAGCGCCATACAGGGCTACGAGCAGTACTTC. Protein product: CATSAIQGYEQYF. V gene TRBV15 combines with J gene TRBJ2-7, with a tentative D call TRBD1 (6 bases). Germline values: CDR1 LNHNV, CDR2 YYDKDF (reference sequence). This CDR3 comprises 13 residues. With 5 bases removed from V and 3 bases from J, the gap between germline ends came to 11 bases.

The CDR3, as DNA: TGTGCCAGCAGTGAAGAAGGGGACAGGAGACTAAACTATGGCTACACCTTC. Translated: CASSEEGDRRLNYGYTF. This chain uses TRBV6-1 with TRBJ1-2; 8 bases are shared with TRBD1. Germline V CDR1 and CDR2: MNHNS, SASEGT. Losses at the gene ends were 1 base for V and 2 bases for J; bases not matched to a gene: 9. The length of the CDR3 is 17 residues.

The chain joins TRBV6-5 to TRBJ2-5; a weak D match, TRBD2 (6 bases). Germline CDR1 is MNHEY and CDR2 is SVGAGI. The V end lost 0 bases, the J end lost 5 bases, and 10 bases lay between the germline ends. This CDR3 is 14 amino acids long. CDR3 coding DNA: TGTGCCAGCAGTTACTCGCAAGGGACTGAGACCCAGTACTTC. This encodes CASSYSQGTETQYF.

This clone showed up just once. This chain links TRBV5-1 with TRBJ1-2, with 8 bases lining up with TRBD1. The CDR3 runs to 17 residues. The V and J ends lost 4 bases and 4 bases, in that order; junction bases with no gene match: 15. Germline CDR1 and CDR2: SGHRS and YFSETQ. The CDR3 bases are TGCGCCAGCAGCACCACAGGGGGTCCTAACACCTTCTATGGCTACACCTTC. Translation: CASSTTGGPNTFYGYTF.

The CDR3 region is CASSPLRGVNGYTF. Here the CDR3 DNA reads TGTGCCAGCAGCCCCCTCAGAGGAGTGAATGGCTACACCTTC. This chain connects TRBV11-2 to TRBJ1-2; D is undetermined. The CDR3 has 14 residues. V was trimmed by 5 bases and J by 6 bases, leaving 16 bases between them. Germline CDR1 is SGHAT and CDR2 is FQNNGV.

The chain carries TRBV28 and TRBJ2-1; D uncertain. The CDR3 length is 14 residues. Germline CDR1 and CDR2: MDHEN and SYDVKM. V was pared by 3 bases and J by 5 bases, with 11 bases between. CDR3 bases: TGTGCCAGCAGTTTCTTCCTACTTCACAATGAGCAGTTCTTC. Translated, it gives CASSFFLLHNEQFF.

The chain carries TRBV18 and TRBJ1-4; D gene ambiguous. Germline V CDR1 and CDR2: KGHSH, LQKENI. The CDR3 totals 15 residues. The V gene lost 1 base and the J gene lost 2 bases, with 8 bases spanning the gap. CDR3 DNA: TGTGCCAGCTCACCACGGGAGAGCACTAATGAAAAACTGTTTTTT. It codes for CASSPRESTNEKLFF.

V is TRBV18 and J is TRBJ2-3; 8 bases match TRBD1. This CDR3 spans 16 amino acids. In germline, CDR1 is KGHSH, CDR2 LQKENI. V was pared by 3 bases and J by 0 bases, with 5 bases of the junction left unmatched. The DNA of the CDR3 is TGTGCCAGCTCACCCCGGACAGGGCTTAGCACAGATACGCAGTATTTT. This gives the protein CASSPRTGLSTDTQYF. The complete variable domain, with remaining parts taken from reference TRBV18 and TRBJ2-3, reads NAGVMQNPRHLVRRRGQEARLRCSPMKGHSHVYWYRQLPEEGLKFMVYLQKENIIDESGMPKERFSAEFPKEGPSILRIQQVVRGDSAAYFCASSPRTGLSTDTQYFGPGTRLTVL.